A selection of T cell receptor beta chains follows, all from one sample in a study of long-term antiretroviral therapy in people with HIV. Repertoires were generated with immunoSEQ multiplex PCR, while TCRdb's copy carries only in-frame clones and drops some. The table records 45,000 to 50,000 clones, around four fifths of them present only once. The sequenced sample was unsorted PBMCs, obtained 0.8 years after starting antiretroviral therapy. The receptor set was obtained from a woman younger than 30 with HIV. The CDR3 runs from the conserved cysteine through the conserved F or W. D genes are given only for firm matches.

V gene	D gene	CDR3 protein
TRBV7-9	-	CASSPGTSTDTQYF
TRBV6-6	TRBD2	CASSYSASGKGYEQYF
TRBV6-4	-	CASSGTNTGELFF
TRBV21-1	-	CASSKGRGGGANVLTF
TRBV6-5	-	CASSYLTPYEQYF
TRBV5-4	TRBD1	CASSFRDRHYEQYF
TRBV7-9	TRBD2	CASSLPGLDTYEQYF
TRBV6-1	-	CASSPRGGNEKLFF
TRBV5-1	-	CASSPQGMNTEAFF
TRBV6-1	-	CASGLSGNEQYF
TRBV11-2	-	CASSLDFGQGYEQYF
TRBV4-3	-	CASSQESQASGANVLTF
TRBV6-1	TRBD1	CASLGQGETYEQYF
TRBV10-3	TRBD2	CAISEPRGGLETQYF